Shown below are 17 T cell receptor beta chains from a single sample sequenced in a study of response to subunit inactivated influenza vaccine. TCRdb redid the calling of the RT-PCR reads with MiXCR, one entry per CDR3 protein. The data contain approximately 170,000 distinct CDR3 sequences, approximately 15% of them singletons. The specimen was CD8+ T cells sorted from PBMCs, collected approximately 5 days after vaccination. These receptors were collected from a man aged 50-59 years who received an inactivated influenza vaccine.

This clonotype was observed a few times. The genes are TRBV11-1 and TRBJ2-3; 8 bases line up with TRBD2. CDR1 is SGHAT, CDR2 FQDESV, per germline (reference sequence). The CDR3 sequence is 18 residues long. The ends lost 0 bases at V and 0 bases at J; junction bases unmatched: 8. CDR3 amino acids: CASSLAWPGLVSTDTQYF. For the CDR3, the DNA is TGTGCCAGCAGCTTAGCGTGGCCGGGACTAGTCAGCACAGATACGCAGTATTTT. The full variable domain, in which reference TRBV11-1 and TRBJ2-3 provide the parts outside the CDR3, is EAEVAQSPRYKITEKSQAVAFWCDPISGHATLYWYRQILGQGPELLVQFQDESVVDDSQLPKDRFSAERLKGVDSTLKIQPAELGDSAMYLCASSLAWPGLVSTDTQYFGPGTRLTVL.

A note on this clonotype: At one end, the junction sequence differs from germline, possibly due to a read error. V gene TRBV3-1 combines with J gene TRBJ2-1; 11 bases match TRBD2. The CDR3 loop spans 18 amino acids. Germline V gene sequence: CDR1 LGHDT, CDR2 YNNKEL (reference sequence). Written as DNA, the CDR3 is TGTGCCTGCAGCCAAGATCGACTAGCGGGAACCGCTTACAATGAGCAGTTCTTC. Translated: CACSQDRLAGTAYNEQFF.

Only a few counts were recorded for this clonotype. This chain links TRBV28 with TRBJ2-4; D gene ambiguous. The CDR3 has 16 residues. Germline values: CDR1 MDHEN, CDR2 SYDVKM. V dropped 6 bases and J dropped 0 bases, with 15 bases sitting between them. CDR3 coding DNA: TGTGCCAGCAGCTTAGGAGACCGGATAGCCAAAAACATTCAGTACTTC. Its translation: CASSLGDRIAKNIQYF. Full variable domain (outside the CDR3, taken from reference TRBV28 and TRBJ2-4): DVKVTQSSRYLVKRTGEKVFLECVQDMDHENMFWYRQDPGLGLRLIYFSYDVKMKEKGDIPEGYSVSREKKERFSLILESASTNQTSMYLCASSLGDRIAKNIQYFGAGTRLSVL.

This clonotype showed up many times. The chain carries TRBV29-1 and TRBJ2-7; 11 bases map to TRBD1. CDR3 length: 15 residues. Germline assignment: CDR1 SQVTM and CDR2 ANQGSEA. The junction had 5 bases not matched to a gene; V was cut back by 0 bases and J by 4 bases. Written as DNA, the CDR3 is TGCAGCGTTGAAGATCTTGGGACAGGGGGGTACGAGCAGTACTTC. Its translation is CSVEDLGTGGYEQYF.

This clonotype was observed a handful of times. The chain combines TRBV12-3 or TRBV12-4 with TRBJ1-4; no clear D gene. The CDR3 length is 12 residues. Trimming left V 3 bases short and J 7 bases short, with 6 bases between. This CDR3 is CASSFGVEKLFF. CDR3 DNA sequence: TGTGCCAGCAGTTTTGGCGTTGAAAAACTGTTTTTT.

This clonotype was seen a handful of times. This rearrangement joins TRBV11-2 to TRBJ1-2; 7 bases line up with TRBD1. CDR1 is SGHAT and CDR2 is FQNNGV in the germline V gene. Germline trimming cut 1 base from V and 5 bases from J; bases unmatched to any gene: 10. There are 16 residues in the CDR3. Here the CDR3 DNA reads TGTGCCAGCAGCTTAGGCCCCGGGACAGCTTATTATGGCTACACCTTC. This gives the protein CASSLGPGTAYYGYTF.

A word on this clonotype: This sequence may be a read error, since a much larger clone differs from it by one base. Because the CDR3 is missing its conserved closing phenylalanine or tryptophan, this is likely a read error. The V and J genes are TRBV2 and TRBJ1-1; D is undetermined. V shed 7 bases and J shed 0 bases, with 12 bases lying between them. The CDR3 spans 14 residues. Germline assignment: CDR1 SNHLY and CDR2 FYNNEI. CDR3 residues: CASTEGIMNTEAFS. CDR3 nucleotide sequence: TGTGCCAGCACCGAAGGGATAATGAACACTGAAGCTTTCTCT.

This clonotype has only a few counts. CDR3 in DNA: TGTGCCAGCAGTTTCCAGCGGACACAAGAGACCCAGTACTTC. It is translated as CASSFQRTQETQYF. The J gene is TRBJ2-5, the V gene TRBV6-5, with D possibly called TRBD1 or TRBD2 (5 bases each). The V and J ends lost 4 bases and 2 bases respectively, with 11 bases between them. The germline gives CDR1 MNHEY, CDR2 SVGAGI. The CDR3 has 14 residues.

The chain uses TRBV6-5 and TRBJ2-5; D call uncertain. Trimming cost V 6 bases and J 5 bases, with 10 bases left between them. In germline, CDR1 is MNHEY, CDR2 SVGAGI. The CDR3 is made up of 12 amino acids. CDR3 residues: CASSTMGETQYF. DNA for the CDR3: TGTGCCAGCAGCACGATGGGGGAGACCCAGTACTTC.

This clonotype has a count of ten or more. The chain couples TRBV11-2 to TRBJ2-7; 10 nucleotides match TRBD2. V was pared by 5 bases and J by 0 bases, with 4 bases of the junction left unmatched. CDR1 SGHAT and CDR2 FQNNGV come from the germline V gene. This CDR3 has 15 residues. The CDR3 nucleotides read TGTGCCAGCAGCCCGGCTAGCGGGAGCTCCTACGAGCAGTACTTC. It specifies CASSPASGSSYEQYF.

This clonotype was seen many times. CDR3 coding DNA: TGTGCCAGCAGCTATCAAGAGACCCAGTACTTC. Amino acid sequence: CASSYQETQYF. The rearrangement links TRBV11-2 to TRBJ2-5; D unresolved. The V gene's germline CDR1 is SGHAT and CDR2 FQNNGV. The CDR3 covers 11 residues. V lost 4 bases and J lost 2, with 2 bases in between.

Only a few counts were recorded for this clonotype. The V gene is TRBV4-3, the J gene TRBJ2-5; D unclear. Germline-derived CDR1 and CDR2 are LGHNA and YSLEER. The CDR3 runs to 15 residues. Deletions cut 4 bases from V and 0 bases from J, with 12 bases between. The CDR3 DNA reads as TGCGCCAGCAGCCCCCAGAGGCATCACCAAGAGACCCAGTACTTC. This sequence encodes CASSPQRHHQETQYF.

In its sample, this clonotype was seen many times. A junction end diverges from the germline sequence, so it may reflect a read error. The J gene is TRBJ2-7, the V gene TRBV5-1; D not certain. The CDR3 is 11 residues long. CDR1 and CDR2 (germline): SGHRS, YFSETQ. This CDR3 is CASRLGYEQYF. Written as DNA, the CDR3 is TGCGCCAGCAGATTGGGGTACGAGCAGTACTTC.

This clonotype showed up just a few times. CDR3 protein: CASSQDPGLGHNEQFF. The DNA of the CDR3 is TGCGCCAGCAGCCAAGATCCGGGACTAGGCCACAATGAGCAGTTCTTC. This sequence joins TRBV4-3 and TRBJ2-1; 8 positions match TRBD2. The length of the CDR3 is 16 residues. J was trimmed by 5 bases and V by 0 bases; bases with no gene match: 6. Per the germline V gene, CDR1 is LGHNA and CDR2 is YSLEER.

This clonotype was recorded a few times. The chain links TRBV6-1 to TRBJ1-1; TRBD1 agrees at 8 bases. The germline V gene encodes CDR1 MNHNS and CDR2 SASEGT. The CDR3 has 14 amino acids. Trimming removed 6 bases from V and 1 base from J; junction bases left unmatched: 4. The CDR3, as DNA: TGTGCCAGCAGACCCGGGACAGGGAACACTGAAGCTTTCTTT. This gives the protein CASRPGTGNTEAFF.

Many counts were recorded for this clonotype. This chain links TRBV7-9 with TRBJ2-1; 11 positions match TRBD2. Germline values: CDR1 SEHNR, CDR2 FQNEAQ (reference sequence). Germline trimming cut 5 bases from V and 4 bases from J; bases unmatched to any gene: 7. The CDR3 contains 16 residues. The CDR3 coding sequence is TGTGCCAGCAGCGTGCTACTAGCGGGAGATTACAATGAGCAGTTCTTC. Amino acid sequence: CASSVLLAGDYNEQFF.

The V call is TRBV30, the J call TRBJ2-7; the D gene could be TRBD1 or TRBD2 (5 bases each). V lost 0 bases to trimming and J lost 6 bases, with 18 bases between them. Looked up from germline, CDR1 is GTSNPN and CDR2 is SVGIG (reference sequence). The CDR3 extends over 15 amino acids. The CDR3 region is CAWSVSVLGVAEQYF. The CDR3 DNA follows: TGTGCCTGGAGTGTAAGCGTCCTGGGGGTCGCCGAGCAGTACTTC.